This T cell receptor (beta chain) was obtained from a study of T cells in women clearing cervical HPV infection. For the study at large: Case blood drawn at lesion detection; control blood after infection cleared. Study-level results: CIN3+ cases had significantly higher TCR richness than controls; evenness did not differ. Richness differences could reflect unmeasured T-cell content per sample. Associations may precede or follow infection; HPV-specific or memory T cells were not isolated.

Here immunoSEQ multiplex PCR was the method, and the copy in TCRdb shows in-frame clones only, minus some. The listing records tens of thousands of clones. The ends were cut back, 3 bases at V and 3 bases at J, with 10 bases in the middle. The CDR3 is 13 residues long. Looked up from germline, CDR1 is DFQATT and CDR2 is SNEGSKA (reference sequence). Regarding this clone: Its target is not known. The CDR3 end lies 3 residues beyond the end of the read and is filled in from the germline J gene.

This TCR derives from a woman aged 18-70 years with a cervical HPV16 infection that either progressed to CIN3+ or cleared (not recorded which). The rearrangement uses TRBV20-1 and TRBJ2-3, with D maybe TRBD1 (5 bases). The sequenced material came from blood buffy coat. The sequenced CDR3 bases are TGCAGTGCTAGGGACACTAAAACAGATACG. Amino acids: CSARDTKTDT. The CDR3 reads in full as CSARDTKTDTQYF.